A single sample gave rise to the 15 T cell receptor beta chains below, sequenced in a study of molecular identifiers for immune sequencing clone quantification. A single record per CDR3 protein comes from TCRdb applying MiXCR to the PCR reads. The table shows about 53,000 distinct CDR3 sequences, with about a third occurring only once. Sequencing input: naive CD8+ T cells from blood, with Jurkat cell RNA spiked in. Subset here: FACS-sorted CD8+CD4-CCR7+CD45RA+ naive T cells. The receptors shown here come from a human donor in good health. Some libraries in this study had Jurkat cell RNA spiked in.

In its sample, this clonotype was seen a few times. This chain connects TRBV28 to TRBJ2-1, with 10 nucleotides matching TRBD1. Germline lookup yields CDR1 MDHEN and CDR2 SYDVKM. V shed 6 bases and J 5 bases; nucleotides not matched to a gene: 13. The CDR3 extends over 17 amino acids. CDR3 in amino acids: CASSLPPGTGVNNEQFF. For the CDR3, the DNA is TGTGCCAGCAGCTTACCCCCCGGGACAGGGGTTAACAATGAGCAGTTCTTC.

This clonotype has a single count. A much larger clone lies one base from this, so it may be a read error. CDR3 nucleotides: TGTGCCAGCAGCAGTGATAGCACAGATACGCAGTATTTT. It encodes CASSSDSTDTQYF. V and J are TRBV7-9 and TRBJ2-3; D gene ambiguous. The CDR3 runs to 13 residues. Trimming left V 5 bases short and J 0 bases short, with 6 bases between. Germline V gene lookup returns CDR1 SEHNR and CDR2 FQNEAQ (reference sequence).

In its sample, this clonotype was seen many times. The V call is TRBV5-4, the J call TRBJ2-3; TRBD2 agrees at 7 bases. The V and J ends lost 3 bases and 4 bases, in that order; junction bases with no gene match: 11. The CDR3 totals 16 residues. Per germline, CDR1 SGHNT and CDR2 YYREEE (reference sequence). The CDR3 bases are TGTGCCAGCAGCTGGGAGGGAAAGAGACCGTCAGATACGCAGTATTTT. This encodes CASSWEGKRPSDTQYF.

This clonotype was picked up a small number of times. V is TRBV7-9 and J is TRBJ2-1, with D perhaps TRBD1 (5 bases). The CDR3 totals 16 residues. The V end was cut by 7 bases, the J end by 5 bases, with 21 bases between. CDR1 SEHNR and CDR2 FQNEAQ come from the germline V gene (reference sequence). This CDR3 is CASILTAGGANNEQFF. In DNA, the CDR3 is TGTGCCAGCATCCTTACCGCTGGTGGGGCGAACAATGAGCAGTTCTTC.

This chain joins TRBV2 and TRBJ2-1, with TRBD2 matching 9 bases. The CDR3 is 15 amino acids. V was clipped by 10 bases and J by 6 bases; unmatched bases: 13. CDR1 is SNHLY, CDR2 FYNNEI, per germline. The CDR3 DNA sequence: TGTGCCAACCCGACGACTAGCGGAGATCCCAATGAGCAGTTCTTC. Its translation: CANPTTSGDPNEQFF. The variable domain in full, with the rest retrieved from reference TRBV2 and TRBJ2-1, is EPEVTQTPSHQVTQMGQEVILRCVPISNHLYFYWYRQILGQKVEFLVSFYNNEISEKSEIFDDQFSVERPDGSNFTLKIRSTKLEDSAMYFCANPTTSGDPNEQFFGPGTRLTVL.

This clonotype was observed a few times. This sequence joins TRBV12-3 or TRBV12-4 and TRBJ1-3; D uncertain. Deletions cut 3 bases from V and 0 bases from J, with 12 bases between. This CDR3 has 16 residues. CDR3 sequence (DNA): TGTGCCAGCAGTTTTGGAGATACACCCTCTGGAAACACCATATATTTT. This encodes CASSFGDTPSGNTIYF.

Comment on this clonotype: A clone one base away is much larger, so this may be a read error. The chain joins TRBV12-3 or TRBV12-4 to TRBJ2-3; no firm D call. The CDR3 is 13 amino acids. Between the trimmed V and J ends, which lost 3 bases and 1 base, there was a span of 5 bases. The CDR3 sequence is CASSFLGTDTQYF. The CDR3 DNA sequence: TGTGCCAGCAGTTTTCTCGGCACAGATACGCAGTATTTT.

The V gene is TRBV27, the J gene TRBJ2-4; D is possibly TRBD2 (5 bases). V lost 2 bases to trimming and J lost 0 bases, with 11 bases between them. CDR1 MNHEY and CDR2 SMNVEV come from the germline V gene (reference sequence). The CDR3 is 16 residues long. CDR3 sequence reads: CASSLLSGIAKNIQYF. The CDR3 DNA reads TGTGCCAGCAGTTTACTCTCGGGAATAGCCAAAAACATTCAGTACTTC.

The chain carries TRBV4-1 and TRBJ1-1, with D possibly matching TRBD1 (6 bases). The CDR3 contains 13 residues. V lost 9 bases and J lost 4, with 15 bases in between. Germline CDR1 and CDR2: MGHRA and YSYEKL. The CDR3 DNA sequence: TGCGCCAGTGGGGGCGTAGTGGGCACTGAAGCTTTCTTT. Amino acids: CASGGVVGTEAFF.

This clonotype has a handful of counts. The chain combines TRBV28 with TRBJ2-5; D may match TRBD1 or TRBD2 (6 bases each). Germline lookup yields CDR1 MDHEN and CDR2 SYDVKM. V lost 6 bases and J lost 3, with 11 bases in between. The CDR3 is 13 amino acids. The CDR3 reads CASSGGNEETQYF. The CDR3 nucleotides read TGTGCCAGCAGCGGGGGCAACGAAGAGACCCAGTACTTC.

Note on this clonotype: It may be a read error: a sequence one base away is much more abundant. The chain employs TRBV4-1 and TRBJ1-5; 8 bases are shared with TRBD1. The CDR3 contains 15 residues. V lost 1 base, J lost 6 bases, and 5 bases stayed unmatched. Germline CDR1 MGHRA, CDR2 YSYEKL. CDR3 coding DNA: TGCGCCAGCAGCCAAGGGTACAGGGGGGGTCAGCCCCAGCATTTT. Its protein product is CASSQGYRGGQPQHF.

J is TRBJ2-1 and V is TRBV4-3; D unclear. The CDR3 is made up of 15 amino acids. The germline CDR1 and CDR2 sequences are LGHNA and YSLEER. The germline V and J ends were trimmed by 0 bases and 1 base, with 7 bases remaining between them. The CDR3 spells CASSQDGGSYNEQFF. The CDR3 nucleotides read TGCGCCAGCAGCCAAGACGGCGGATCCTACAATGAGCAGTTCTTC.

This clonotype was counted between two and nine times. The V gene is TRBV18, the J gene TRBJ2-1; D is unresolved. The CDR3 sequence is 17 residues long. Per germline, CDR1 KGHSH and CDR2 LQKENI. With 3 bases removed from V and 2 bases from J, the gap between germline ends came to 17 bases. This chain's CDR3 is CASSPFGSEVTYNEQFF. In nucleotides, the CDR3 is TGTGCCAGCTCACCGTTCGGGTCAGAAGTAACCTACAATGAGCAGTTCTTC.

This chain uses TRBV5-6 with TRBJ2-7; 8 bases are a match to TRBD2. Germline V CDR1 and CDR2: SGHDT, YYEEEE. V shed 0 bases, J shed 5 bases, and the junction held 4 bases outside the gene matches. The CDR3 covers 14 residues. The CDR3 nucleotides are TGTGCCAGCAGCTTGGGGACTAGCCACGACGAGCAGTACTTC. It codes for CASSLGTSHDEQYF.

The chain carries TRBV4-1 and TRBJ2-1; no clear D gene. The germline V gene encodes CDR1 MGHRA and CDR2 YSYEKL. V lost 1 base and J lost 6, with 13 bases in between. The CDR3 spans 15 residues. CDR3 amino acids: CASSQVPDHRNEQFF. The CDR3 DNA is TGCGCCAGCAGCCAAGTCCCGGACCACCGCAATGAGCAGTTCTTC.